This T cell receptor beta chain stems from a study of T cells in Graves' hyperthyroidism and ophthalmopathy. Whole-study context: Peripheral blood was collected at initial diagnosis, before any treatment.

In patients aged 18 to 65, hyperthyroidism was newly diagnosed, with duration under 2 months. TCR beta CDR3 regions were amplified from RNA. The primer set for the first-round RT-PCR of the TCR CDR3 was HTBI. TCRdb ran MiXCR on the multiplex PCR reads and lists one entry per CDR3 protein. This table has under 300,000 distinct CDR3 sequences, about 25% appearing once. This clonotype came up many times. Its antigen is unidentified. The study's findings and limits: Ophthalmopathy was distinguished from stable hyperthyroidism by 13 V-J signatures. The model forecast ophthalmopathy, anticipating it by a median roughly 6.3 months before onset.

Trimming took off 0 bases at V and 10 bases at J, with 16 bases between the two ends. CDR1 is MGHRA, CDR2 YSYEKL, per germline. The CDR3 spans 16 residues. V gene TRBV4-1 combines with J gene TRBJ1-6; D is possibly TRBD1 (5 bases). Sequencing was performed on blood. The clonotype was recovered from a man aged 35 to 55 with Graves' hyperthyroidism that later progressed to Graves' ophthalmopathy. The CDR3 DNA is TGCGCCAGCAGCCAAGAAGGGCGGCAGCGGGGCTCACCCCTCCACTTT. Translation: CASSQEGRQRGSPLHF.